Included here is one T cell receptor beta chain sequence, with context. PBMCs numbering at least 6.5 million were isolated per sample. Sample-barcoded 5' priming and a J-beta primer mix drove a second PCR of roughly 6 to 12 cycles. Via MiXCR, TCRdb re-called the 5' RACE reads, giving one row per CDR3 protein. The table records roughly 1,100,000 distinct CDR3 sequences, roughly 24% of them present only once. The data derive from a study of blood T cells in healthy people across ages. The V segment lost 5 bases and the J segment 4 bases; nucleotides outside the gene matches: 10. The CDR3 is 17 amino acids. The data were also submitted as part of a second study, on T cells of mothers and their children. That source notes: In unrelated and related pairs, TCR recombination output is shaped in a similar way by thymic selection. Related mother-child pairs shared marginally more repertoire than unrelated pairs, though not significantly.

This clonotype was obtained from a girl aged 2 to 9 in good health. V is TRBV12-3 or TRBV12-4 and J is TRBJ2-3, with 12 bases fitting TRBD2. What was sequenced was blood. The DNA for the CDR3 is TGTGCCAGCAGTGGCCCCCTAGCGGGGGGGCCATCAGATACGCAGTATTTT. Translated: CASSGPLAGGPSDTQYF.